This T cell receptor (beta chain) stems from a study of PD-1 blockade in classical Hodgkin lymphoma. General study results and limits: Factors driving the repertoire differences, possibly disease activity or prior therapy, remain undefined. By C4D1, CD4+ diversity increased significantly, especially in complete responders. At baseline, newly diagnosed patients reportedly showed less TCR diversity than healthy donors.

Each patient experienced a relapse that followed autologous stem cell transplantation, and brentuximab vedotin exposure varied. The method was immunoSEQ multiplex PCR; TCRdb's version includes in-frame clones alone and lacks a portion of them. This sample has 45,000 to 60,000 clones, with 81% found just once. To note about this clone: Antigen: not known.

The source is a human donor with classical Hodgkin lymphoma. The sequenced sample was peripheral blood mononuclear cells (PBMCs), obtained at baseline.

CDR3 protein: CASSDGTAPEAFF. The DNA for the CDR3 is TGTGCCAGCAGTGATGGGACAGCCCCCGAAGCTTTCTTT. The chain combines TRBV6-1 with TRBJ1-1, with 7 bases lining up with TRBD1. The junction had 6 bases not matched to a gene; V was cut back by 3 bases and J by 8 bases. The CDR3 has 13 amino acids. Germline V gene lookup returns CDR1 MNHNS and CDR2 SASEGT.